The sequence of this T cell receptor beta chain was determined in a study of blood T cells in healthy people across ages. The germline CDR1 and CDR2 sequences are SGHDN and FVKESK. V lost 4 bases and J lost 0; bases outside the gene matches: 6. The CDR3 runs 16 residues. A second PCR, run for roughly 7 to 11 cycles, used a sample-barcoded 5' primer plus a J-beta primer mix. TCRdb called the 5' RACE reads again in MiXCR, with one record for every CDR3 protein. This sample has around 790,000 distinct CDR3 sequences, with 40% to 50% found just once. Isolation per sample recovered at least 7 million PBMCs. At least 5 micrograms of total RNA were extracted per sample. This clonotype has a handful of counts.

Sequencing was carried out using blood. This receptor was identified in a man aged 55 to 70 in good health. This sequence joins TRBV14 and TRBJ2-1, with TRBD1 matching 7 bases. CDR3 nucleotide sequence: TGTGCCAGCAGCCGGGCAAGGGGGCGCTCCTACAATGAGCAGTTCTTC. It encodes CASSRARGRSYNEQFF.